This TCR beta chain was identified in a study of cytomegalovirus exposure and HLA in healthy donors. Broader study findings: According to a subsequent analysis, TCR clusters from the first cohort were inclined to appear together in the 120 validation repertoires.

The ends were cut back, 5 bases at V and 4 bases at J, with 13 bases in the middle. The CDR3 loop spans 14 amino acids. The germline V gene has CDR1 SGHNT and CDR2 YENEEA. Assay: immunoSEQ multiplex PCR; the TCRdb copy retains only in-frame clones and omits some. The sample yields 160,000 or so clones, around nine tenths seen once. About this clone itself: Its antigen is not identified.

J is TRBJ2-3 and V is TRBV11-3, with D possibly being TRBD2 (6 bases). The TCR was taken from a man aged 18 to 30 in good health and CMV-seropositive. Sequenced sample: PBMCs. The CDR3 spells CASSVSGLSDTQYF. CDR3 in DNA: TGTGCCAGCAGCGTATCGGGACTTTCAGATACGCAGTATTTT. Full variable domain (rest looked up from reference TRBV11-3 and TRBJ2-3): EAGVVQSPRYKIIEKKQPVAFWCNPISGHNTLYWYLQNLGQGPELLIRYENEEAVDDSQLPKDRFSAERLKGVDSTLKIQPAELGDSAVYLCASSVSGLSDTQYFGPGTRLTVL.